This T cell receptor beta chain was recovered during a study of CD8+ T cells in alopecia areata. Study-wide background: Each of the treated patients was given oral tofacitinib, 5 to 10 mg twice daily, for moderate-to-severe alopecia areata. Study observations and caveats: Many expanded lesional clones persisted in scalp and blood during tofacitinib treatment.

cDNA serving as the sequencing template came from extracted, reverse transcribed RNA. Sequenced by immunoSEQ multiplex PCR; TCRdb stores in-frame clones only, minus some. This repertoire shows 130,000 or so clones, 85% to 90% found once; its top ten account for approximately 13%. Note on this clone: Its cognate antigen is unknown.

Germline loops: CDR1 SEHNR, CDR2 FQNEAQ (reference sequence). The CDR3 spans 13 residues. J was trimmed by 2 bases and V by 5 bases; bases with no gene match: 2. As to treatment: oral pan-JAK inhibitor, 5-10 mg twice daily. The receptor's source is a human donor with alopecia areata. J is TRBJ2-7 and V is TRBV7-9; TRBD1 aligns across 8 bases. Here the sequenced sample was CD8+ T cells sorted from blood, taken at week 4, from a patient treated with tofacitinib. This chain's CDR3 is CASSQTGAYEQYF. In nucleotides, the CDR3 is TGTGCCAGCAGCCAGACAGGGGCCTACGAGCAGTACTTC.